These 24 T cell receptor beta chains share one sample of origin, sequenced in a study of blood T cell repertoires in COVID-19. Measured with immunoSEQ multiplex PCR; TCRdb has only the in-frame clones, and not every one. This table holds hundreds of thousands of clones, 75% to 90% found once. Source material: peripheral blood. These receptors all stem from a man aged 60 to 69 who had recovered from COVID-19.

The chain has TRBV7-2 and TRBJ2-7; a possible D gene is TRBD2 (6 bases). Trimming shortened V by 1 base and J by 3 bases, and 10 bases separated the two germline ends. This CDR3 comprises 14 residues. Germline loops: CDR1 SGHTA, CDR2 FQGNSA. In nucleotides, the CDR3 is TGTGCCAGCAGCTTAGTTGGAGGGAACTACGAGCAGTACTTC. It codes for CASSLVGGNYEQYF. Full variable domain (rest looked up from reference TRBV7-2 and TRBJ2-7): GAGVSQSPSNKVTEKGKDVELRCDPISGHTALYWYRQSLGQGLEFLIYFQGNSAPDKSGLPSDRFSAERTGGSVSTLTIQRTQQEDSAVYLCASSLVGGNYEQYFGPGTRLTVT.

The chain couples TRBV10-2 to TRBJ2-1; 12 bases align to TRBD2. The CDR3 loop spans 18 amino acids. Looked up from germline, CDR1 is WSHSY and CDR2 is SAAADI. V gave up 0 bases and J gave up 4 bases; unmatched junction bases: 7. DNA of the CDR3: TGCGCCAGCAGTGAGTCGACCGCTAGCGGGGGGGCGTACAATGAGCAGTTCTTC. Protein sequence: CASSESTASGGAYNEQFF.

The chain is built from TRBV27 and TRBJ1-5, with 7 bases fitting TRBD1. The CDR3 has 15 residues. With 5 bases clipped from V and 0 bases from J, the junction kept 4 bases outside the gene matches. Germline V gene lookup returns CDR1 MNHEY and CDR2 SMNVEV (reference sequence). In DNA form, the CDR3 reads TGTGCCAGCAGTGAGGGGGCCTATAGCAATCAGCCCCAGCATTTT. It translates to CASSEGAYSNQPQHF.

This clone has just one count. The chain has TRBV5-1 and TRBJ1-4; a possible D gene is TRBD1 (5 bases). The CDR3 consists of 18 residues. CDR1 is SGHRS, CDR2 YFSETQ, per germline. The V gene lost 0 bases and the J gene lost 0 bases, with 15 bases spanning the gap. CDR3 nucleotide sequence: TGCGCCAGCAGCTTGGTCGGCAGGGCGACAGCAACTAATGAAAAACTGTTTTTT. It codes for CASSLVGRATATNEKLFF.

This chain connects TRBV24-1 to TRBJ1-4, with TRBD1 matching over 9 bases. This CDR3 region has 15 residues. With V trimmed by 4 bases and J by 5 bases, 4 bases remained unmatched. Germline lookup yields CDR1 KGHDR and CDR2 SFDVKD. CDR3 nucleotide sequence: TGTGCCACCAGTGACCCTGGGACAGGGAATGAAAAACTGTTTTTT. This codes for CATSDPGTGNEKLFF.

The rearrangement uses TRBV12-1 and TRBJ1-2. TRBV12-1 counts as a pseudogene. The CDR3 contains 18 residues. DNA for the CDR3: TGTGCCAGCAGCTTTGATCGCGGCAGAGCAATCAGTAACTATGGCTACACCTTC. Amino acid sequence: CASSFDRGRAISNYGYTF.

The chain recombines TRBV7-8 with TRBJ2-7, with D possibly TRBD2 on 6 matching bases. V was pared by 5 bases and J by 4 bases, with 18 bases between. Germline V gene sequence: CDR1 SGHVS, CDR2 FQNEAQ. This CDR3 region has 15 residues. The CDR3, as DNA: TGTGCCAGCAGCCCTGGGGTTGCGGGGTTATACGAGCAGTACTTC. It translates to CASSPGVAGLYEQYF. Together with reference TRBV7-8 and TRBJ2-7, the CDR3 gives the full variable domain: GAGVSQSPRYKVAKRGQDVALRCDPISGHVSLFWYQQALGQGPEFLTYFQNEAQLDKSGLPSDRFFAERPEGSVSTLKIQRTQQEDSAVYLCASSPGVAGLYEQYFGPGTRLTVT.

The chain joins TRBV20-1 to TRBJ2-1; D is unclear. This CDR3 is built from 10 residues. The germline CDR1 and CDR2 sequences are DFQATT and SNEGSKA (reference sequence). V gave up 3 bases and J gave up 5 bases, with 2 bases separating them. CDR3 DNA sequence: TGCAGTGCTAGCGACAATGAGCAGTTCTTC. Protein: CSASDNEQFF.

The CDR3 loop reads CSASPRGAPTGELFF. Written as DNA, the CDR3 is TGCAGTGCTAGTCCCAGGGGGGCTCCCACCGGGGAGCTGTTTTTT. J is TRBJ2-2 and V is TRBV20-1, with D perhaps matching TRBD1 (7 bases). The CDR3 is made up of 15 amino acids. V lost 3 bases and J 4 bases, leaving 15 bases between the germline ends. Germline-derived CDR1 and CDR2 are DFQATT and SNEGSKA (reference sequence).

This clone has more than one count but fewer than ten. The chain uses TRBV9 and TRBJ1-2; D is unclear. Germline values: CDR1 SGDLS, CDR2 YYNGEE. The CDR3 runs 14 residues. Deletions cut 4 bases from V and 6 bases from J, with 16 bases between. The CDR3 here is CASSPSGFGDGYTF. The CDR3 DNA reads as TGTGCCAGCAGCCCCTCCGGCTTTGGAGATGGCTACACCTTC.

This sequence joins TRBV5-1 and TRBJ2-1, with 11 positions matching TRBD2. Trimming cost V 1 base and J 10 bases; bases outside gene matches: 4. Germline CDR1 and CDR2: SGHRS and YFSETQ. This CDR3 spans 14 amino acids. The CDR3 spells CASSLTSGGREQFF. Here the CDR3 DNA reads TGCGCCAGCAGCTTGACTAGCGGGGGCAGGGAGCAGTTCTTC.

This chain joins TRBV27 and TRBJ2-5, with 7 positions matching TRBD1. V gave up 1 base and J gave up 4 bases; unmatched junction bases: 6. The CDR3 extends over 15 amino acids. CDR1 is MNHEY and CDR2 is SMNVEV in the germline V gene (reference sequence). Here the CDR3 DNA reads TGTGCCAGCAGTTTATACACAGGGGCGAGAGAGACCCAGTACTTC. Its translation: CASSLYTGARETQYF.

V and J are TRBV22-1 and TRBJ1-5; the table assigns TRBD1, which was not confirmed against the DNA. TRBV22-1 is marked as a pseudogene. The CDR3 runs 19 residues. The CDR3 protein is CPGSGRPGTGEEGNQPQHF. CDR3 in DNA: TGTCCTGGGAGCGGGCGTCCCGGGACAGGGGAGGAGGGCAATCAGCCCCAGCATTTT.

The CDR3 spells CASSLGGQVGDTQYF. CDR3 in DNA: TGTGCCAGCAGCTTAGGGGGACAGGTGGGAGATACGCAGTATTTT. This rearrangement joins TRBV11-3 to TRBJ2-3, with 8 bases that match TRBD1. The V gene end was trimmed by 1 base and the J gene end by 5 bases; junction bases not matched to a gene: 5. This CDR3 has 15 residues. Germline V gene sequence: CDR1 SGHNT, CDR2 YENEEA.

This clone has just one count. The chain combines TRBV29-1 with TRBJ1-2; D is possibly TRBD1 (5 bases). The CDR3 covers 14 residues. V gave up 5 bases and J gave up 4 bases, with 17 bases separating them. Germline V lookup: CDR1 SQVTM, CDR2 ANQGSEA. CDR3 sequence (DNA): TGCAGCGTTCGGACACCTCCTGATTCCTATGGCTACACCTTC. It codes for CSVRTPPDSYGYTF.

The rearrangement joins TRBV3-1 (or the pseudogene TRBV3-2) to TRBJ1-1; D unresolved. V was clipped by 3 bases and J by 6 bases, with 14 bases between them. The CDR3 sequence is 14 residues long. The germline CDR1 and CDR2 sequences are LGHDT and YNNKEL (reference sequence). As DNA, the CDR3 is TGTGCCAGCAGCCACCCTTCCGGGATCTCTGAAGCTTTCTTT. It encodes CASSHPSGISEAFF.

The V call is TRBV2, the J call TRBJ1-5, with 11 bases fitting TRBD1. V was clipped by 7 bases and J by 7 bases; unmatched bases: 6. Germline CDR1 is SNHLY and CDR2 is FYNNEI. The CDR3 length is 14 residues. CDR3 in amino acids: CASMGTGGRQPQHF. In DNA, the CDR3 is TGTGCCAGCATGGGGACAGGGGGTAGGCAGCCCCAGCATTTT.

The rearrangement uses TRBV18 and TRBJ1-1; the D is unclear. Germline CDR1 KGHSH, CDR2 LQKENI. The ends were cut back, 5 bases at V and 1 base at J, with 5 bases in the middle. This CDR3 spans 12 amino acids. For the CDR3, the DNA is TGTGCCAGCTCAACTCGGAACACTGAAGCTTTCTTT. Protein: CASSTRNTEAFF.

The chain recombines TRBV6-4 with TRBJ1-2, with TRBD1 matching 9 bases. This CDR3 has 13 residues. V gave up 6 bases and J gave up 8 bases; unmatched junction bases: 7. Per the germline V gene, CDR1 is MRHNA and CDR2 is SNTAGT. The CDR3 DNA sequence: TGTGCCAGCAGGGGGACAGGGTCTTGGGGCTACACCTTC. Protein: CASRGTGSWGYTF.

V and J are TRBV2 and TRBJ1-1; 8 nucleotides agree with TRBD1. Germline lookup yields CDR1 SNHLY and CDR2 FYNNEI. The junction had 9 bases not matched to a gene; V was cut back by 3 bases and J by 3 bases. The CDR3 has 16 residues. CDR3 DNA: TGTGCCAGCAGTGATTCAGGGGGCAAGGGATACACTGAAGCTTTCTTT. Translating gives CASSDSGGKGYTEAFF.

In this sample, this clone turned up a few times. This rearrangement joins TRBV19 to TRBJ1-2, with D tentatively TRBD1 (6 bases). The CDR3 extends over 12 amino acids. The germline gives CDR1 LNHDA, CDR2 SQIVND (reference sequence). V was trimmed by 4 bases and J by 5 bases, leaving 8 bases between them. The CDR3 coding sequence is TGTGCCAGTAGTAAAACAGGGTATGGCTACACCTTC. Amino acid sequence: CASSKTGYGYTF.

This rearrangement joins TRBV10-3 to TRBJ1-1; D is unresolved. Germline V gene data show CDR1 as ENHRY and CDR2 as SYGVKD. The CDR3 sequence is 15 residues long. The germline V and J ends were trimmed by 0 bases and 3 bases, with 11 bases remaining between them. The chain's CDR3 is CAISESTRGDTEAFF. The CDR3 DNA is TGTGCCATCAGTGAGTCGACGCGGGGTGACACTGAAGCTTTCTTT.

This sequence joins TRBV3-1 (or the pseudogene TRBV3-2) and TRBJ1-2; 8 nucleotides match TRBD1. Losses at the gene ends were 4 bases for V and 5 bases for J; bases not matched to a gene: 9. CDR3 length: 15 amino acids. Germline-derived CDR1 and CDR2 are LGHDT and YNNKEL (reference sequence). The CDR3 is CASSPTGAVGYGYTF. The CDR3 region has the DNA TGTGCCAGCAGCCCGACAGGGGCCGTGGGGTATGGCTACACCTTC.

V and J are TRBV5-5 and TRBJ2-5, with 7 bases aligning to TRBD2. Losses at the gene ends were 4 bases for V and 5 bases for J; bases not matched to a gene: 20. The length of the CDR3 is 18 residues. The germline V gene has CDR1 SGHKS and CDR2 YYEKEE (reference sequence). The CDR3 here is CASSNGGLSRGGAETQYF. CDR3 nucleotides: TGTGCCAGCAGCAATGGAGGCCTTTCGAGGGGAGGGGCTGAGACCCAGTACTTC.